Below, 23 T cell receptor beta chains from the same sample are listed, as sequenced in a study of OX40 agonist ivuxolimab in advanced cancers. Library method: the immunoSEQ multiplex PCR assay. This is the immuneACCESS table as TCRdb keeps it, with only in-frame sequences that have V and J called. A part of the clones is gone; compared with another copy, unresolved V genes explain less than half, and the rest is unexplained. This sample holds roughly 50,000 clones; 90% to 95% were observed only once. Approximately 12% of the sample belongs to the ten largest clones. The sample in question was CD4+ or CD8+ T cells sorted from blood, obtained in a trial of the OX40 agonist ivuxolimab. These receptors were taken from an adult with an advanced solid tumor such as melanoma, head and neck, liver or kidney cancer.

The chain has TRBV6-1 and TRBJ1-1, with TRBD1 as a possible D gene (5 bases). Germline V CDR1 and CDR2: MNHNS, SASEGT. Trimming removed 1 base at V and 4 bases at J, with 19 bases between. CDR3 length equals 17 residues. The CDR3 loop reads CASSEGNFVGGGTEAFF. The CDR3 nucleotides are TGTGCCAGCAGTGAAGGAAACTTCGTGGGGGGAGGCACTGAAGCTTTCTTT.

V is TRBV19 and J is TRBJ1-1; possibly TRBD1 for D (5 bases). V dropped 3 bases and J dropped 3 bases, with 20 bases sitting between them. Germline assignment: CDR1 LNHDA and CDR2 SQIVND (reference sequence). The CDR3 totals 17 residues. CDR3 sequence reads: CASSIYPTEGKYTEAFF. As DNA, the CDR3 is TGTGCCAGTAGTATTTATCCCACCGAGGGGAAATACACTGAAGCTTTCTTT.

The genes are TRBV15 and TRBJ1-3, with D hard to call. CDR1 is LNHNV and CDR2 is YYDKDF in the germline V gene (reference sequence). With 5 bases removed from V and 2 bases from J, the gap between germline ends came to 10 bases. This CDR3 comprises 14 residues. Here the CDR3 reads CATSGRDTGNTIYF. CDR3 nucleotides: TGTGCCACCAGCGGGCGCGATACTGGAAACACCATATATTTT. Combining the CDR3 with reference TRBV15 and TRBJ1-3 gives the whole variable domain DAMVIQNPRYQVTQFGKPVTLSCSQTLNHNVMYWYQQKSSQAPKLLFHYYDKDFNNEADTPDNFQSRRPNTSFCFLDIRSPGLGDTAMYLCATSGRDTGNTIYFGEGSWLTVV.

The V call is TRBV18, the J call TRBJ2-7; D is unresolved. The germline CDR1 and CDR2 sequences are KGHSH and LQKENI. CDR3 size: 12 residues. V was shortened by 4 bases and J by 5 bases, with 9 bases between the two germline ends. CDR3 in amino acids: CASSLTVHEQYF. CDR3 coding DNA: TGTGCCAGCTCACTTACTGTACACGAGCAGTACTTC.

The chain carries TRBV11-3 and TRBJ2-5; 9 nucleotides align to TRBD1. This CDR3 region has 14 residues. Trimming removed 4 bases from V and 5 bases from J; junction bases left unmatched: 5. Per the germline V gene, CDR1 is SGHNT and CDR2 is YENEEA. CDR3 in amino acids: CASSSGQGLETQYF. As DNA, the CDR3 is TGTGCCAGCAGCTCTGGACAGGGGTTGGAGACCCAGTACTTC.

The genes are TRBV7-6 and TRBJ2-7; D tentatively fits TRBD1 or TRBD2 (5 bases each). The germline V gene encodes CDR1 SGHVS and CDR2 FNYEAQ. The V end was cut by 4 bases, the J end by 6 bases, with 22 bases between. The CDR3 is 16 amino acids. Here the CDR3 reads CASSSFPGTELGEQYF. The CDR3 region has the DNA TGTGCCAGCAGCTCATTTCCCGGGACGGAGTTGGGCGAGCAGTACTTC.

The V and J genes are TRBV18 and TRBJ1-5; TRBD1 is a possible D gene (6 bases). CDR1 is KGHSH, CDR2 LQKENI, per germline. This CDR3 spans 15 amino acids. V was trimmed by 3 bases and J by 4 bases, leaving 13 bases between them. CDR3 nucleotides: TGTGCCAGCTCACCTATCCAGGGGACAAATCAGCCCCAGCATTTT. It is translated as CASSPIQGTNQPQHF.

V and J are TRBV15 and TRBJ1-6, with 7 bases aligning to TRBD1. The germline gives CDR1 LNHNV, CDR2 YYDKDF (reference sequence). The CDR3 runs 15 residues. V dropped 2 bases and J dropped 9; count of bases not matched to a gene: 7. The CDR3, as DNA: TGTGCCACCAGCAGACGACAGGGAATCGCTTCACCCCTCCACTTT. This translates into CATSRRQGIASPLHF.

The V call is TRBV9, the J call TRBJ2-5; 9 nucleotides match TRBD2. The DNA end lines up better with TRBJ2-7; the J call may be wrong. This CDR3 region has 14 residues. Germline assignment: CDR1 SGDLS and CDR2 YYNGEE. The CDR3 sequence is CASSVSGGFYEQYF. In nucleotides, the CDR3 is TGTGCCAGCAGCGTTAGCGGGGGCTTTTACGAGCAGTACTTC.

This chain links TRBV6-9 with TRBJ1-1; D call uncertain. The CDR3 covers 11 residues. Trimming removed 6 bases at V and 6 bases at J, with 8 bases between. The V gene's germline CDR1 is MNHGY and CDR2 SVAAGI. For the CDR3, the DNA is TGTGCCAGCAGCCACGGTCCTGAAGCTTTCTTT. Its protein is CASSHGPEAFF.

The chain couples TRBV5-1 to TRBJ2-7; 8 nucleotides line up with TRBD1. CDR3 size: 17 residues. V lost 3 bases, J lost 1 base, and 12 bases stayed unmatched. Germline V gene data show CDR1 as SGHRS and CDR2 as YFSETQ. The CDR3 reads CASSSKLGDRRSYEQYF. In nucleotides, the CDR3 is TGCGCCAGCAGCTCAAAATTGGGGGACAGGCGATCCTACGAGCAGTACTTC.

The V call is TRBV7-6, the J call TRBJ2-3; D possibly corresponds to TRBD2 (6 bases). There are 13 residues in the CDR3. Trimming took 3 bases from V and 5 from J, leaving 9 bases between them. CDR1 is SGHVS, CDR2 FNYEAQ, per germline. The CDR3 loop is CASSFGSQDTQYF. CDR3 nucleotide sequence: TGTGCCAGCAGCTTCGGGAGTCAAGATACGCAGTATTTT.

The chain couples TRBV5-1 to TRBJ2-1; tentative D call: TRBD1 (5 bases). Germline V CDR1 and CDR2: SGHRS, YFSETQ. The V end lost 0 bases, the J end lost 3 bases, and 19 bases lay between the germline ends. The CDR3 length is 18 residues. The CDR3 DNA is TGCGCCAGCAGCTTGGTCCCCCGGCAGGGCATTTACTACAATGAGCAGTTCTTC. Protein sequence: CASSLVPRQGIYYNEQFF.

V is TRBV28 and J is TRBJ1-5, with D possibly being TRBD1 (6 bases). This CDR3 region has 17 residues. The germline gives CDR1 MDHEN, CDR2 SYDVKM. V was trimmed by 0 bases and J by 0 bases, leaving 12 bases between them. Here the CDR3 DNA reads TGTGCCAGCAGTTTATGGGGGGGCCACCCTAGCAATCAGCCCCAGCATTTT. It yields the protein CASSLWGGHPSNQPQHF.

The chain carries TRBV28 and TRBJ1-1; D possibly corresponds to TRBD1 (5 bases). The CDR3 extends over 16 amino acids. Deletions cut 3 bases from V and 6 bases from J, with 20 bases between. Germline CDR1 is MDHEN and CDR2 is SYDVKM. The CDR3 spells CASSLSLGGSVPEAFF. CDR3 sequence (DNA): TGTGCCAGCAGTTTGAGTCTCGGGGGATCGGTCCCTGAAGCTTTCTTT.

This clone is a singleton in its sample. The chain couples TRBV28 to TRBJ1-3; D not resolved. The CDR3 is 12 amino acids. V shed 8 bases and J shed 0 bases, with 5 bases lying between them. Germline V gene lookup returns CDR1 MDHEN and CDR2 SYDVKM. The CDR3 region has the DNA TGTGCCAGCCGGAGCTCTGGAAACACCATATATTTT. It is translated as CASRSSGNTIYF.

The chain recombines TRBV9 with TRBJ2-3; TRBD1 aligns across 10 bases. Germline assignment: CDR1 SGDLS and CDR2 YYNGEE. The V and J ends lost 7 bases and 4 bases, in that order; junction bases with no gene match: 3. CDR3 length: 13 residues. The CDR3 nucleotides read TGTGCCAGCCGGGACAGGGGTCCAGATACGCAGTATTTT. This translates into CASRDRGPDTQYF.

This rearrangement joins TRBV18 to TRBJ2-7; D gene uncertain. V was shortened by 4 bases and J by 0 bases, with 10 bases between the two germline ends. Germline assignment: CDR1 KGHSH and CDR2 LQKENI. The CDR3 runs 14 residues. CDR3 sequence reads: CASSLTGNSYEQYF. The CDR3 nucleotides read TGTGCCAGCTCACTTACCGGCAACTCCTACGAGCAGTACTTC.

J is TRBJ2-2 and V is TRBV28; D could derive from TRBD1 or TRBD2 (5 bases each). CDR1 is MDHEN and CDR2 is SYDVKM in the germline V gene. CDR3 length equals 17 residues. V was trimmed by 1 base and J by 6 bases, leaving 18 bases between them. CDR3 loop: CASSLSVLGENPGELFF. Written as DNA, the CDR3 is TGTGCCAGCAGTTTATCGGTTCTGGGGGAAAACCCCGGGGAGCTGTTTTTT. The full variable domain, rest sourced from reference TRBV28 and TRBJ2-2, is DVKVTQSSRYLVKRTGEKVFLECVQDMDHENMFWYRQDPGLGLRLIYFSYDVKMKEKGDIPEGYSVSREKKERFSLILESASTNQTSMYLCASSLSVLGENPGELFFGEGSRLTVL.

The chain links TRBV18 to TRBJ1-2; 11 positions match TRBD1. CDR1 KGHSH and CDR2 LQKENI come from the germline V gene. The ends lost 2 bases at V and 7 bases at J; junction bases unmatched: 6. This CDR3 is 15 amino acids long. This CDR3 is CASSPGDRGKGGYTF. The CDR3 region has the DNA TGTGCCAGCTCACCAGGGGACAGGGGGAAAGGTGGCTACACCTTC.

This rearrangement joins TRBV18 to TRBJ2-6; 7 bases match TRBD1. The V segment lost 1 base and the J segment 2 bases; nucleotides outside the gene matches: 8. CDR1 is KGHSH, CDR2 LQKENI, per germline. The CDR3 contains 18 residues. CDR3: CASSPRTGAGAGANVLTF. In DNA form, the CDR3 reads TGTGCCAGCTCACCACGTACAGGGGCAGGAGCTGGGGCCAACGTCCTGACTTTC.

J is TRBJ2-2 and V is TRBV6-5; tentatively, D is TRBD1 (6 bases). Germline V lookup: CDR1 MNHEY, CDR2 SVGAGI. V was clipped by 6 bases and J by 5 bases, with 10 bases between them. The CDR3 sequence is 13 residues long. The CDR3 coding sequence is TGTGCCAGCAGCCGGACAGTGACCGGGGAGCTGTTTTTT. Its protein is CASSRTVTGELFF.

This chain links TRBV11-2 with TRBJ2-1, with 12 bases that match TRBD2. CDR1 SGHAT and CDR2 FQNNGV come from the germline V gene. V gave up 6 bases and J gave up 0 bases; unmatched junction bases: 0. CDR3 size: 15 residues. Here the CDR3 DNA reads TGTGCCAGCAGGGGACTAGCGGGCTCCTACAATGAGCAGTTCTTC. Translating gives CASRGLAGSYNEQFF.